These 9 T cell receptor beta chains were all obtained from the same sample, sequenced in a study of T cell clones after liver transplantation. Here immunoSEQ multiplex PCR was the method, and the copy in TCRdb shows in-frame clones only, minus some. The repertoire holds 20,000 to 30,000 clones, with 55% to 70% as singletons. Sequences were derived from CD4+ T cells from blood, sampled before liver transplant. The receptor set was obtained from a human donor who received a liver transplant.

This clone was found a few times. The rearrangement links TRBV7-2 to TRBJ1-2; D is unclear. The CDR3 totals 12 residues. From germline, CDR1 is SGHTA and CDR2 FQGNSA. V was clipped by 6 bases and J by 2 bases, with 7 bases between them. For the CDR3, the DNA is TGTGCCAGCAGTTTGGTCAACTATGGCTACACCTTC. Translation gives CASSLVNYGYTF.

The chain recombines TRBV6-5 with TRBJ1-2; TRBD1 is a possible D gene (5 bases). V dropped 6 bases and J dropped 4 bases, with 15 bases sitting between them. The CDR3 is 14 amino acids. Germline values: CDR1 MNHEY, CDR2 SVGAGI. CDR3 protein: CASSSQTVLYGYTF. The CDR3 DNA follows: TGTGCCAGCAGCAGCCAGACAGTTCTCTATGGCTACACCTTC.

This chain connects TRBV7-2 to TRBJ1-4; no firm D call. The CDR3 has 15 amino acids. CDR1 SGHTA and CDR2 FQGNSA come from the germline V gene. V lost 5 bases, J lost 8 bases, and 18 bases lay in between. CDR3 coding DNA: TGTGCCAGCAGCCCTCAACAAGGAGGGCACGAAAAACTGTTTTTT. The encoded protein is CASSPQQGGHEKLFF.

The rearrangement links TRBV18 to TRBJ2-7, with D maybe TRBD1 (5 bases). CDR1 is KGHSH, CDR2 LQKENI, per germline. Deletions cut 3 bases from V and 7 bases from J, with 13 bases between. The CDR3 totals 13 residues. The CDR3 loop reads CASSPSGAGEQYF. The CDR3 DNA follows: TGTGCCAGCTCACCTTCTGGGGCAGGGGAGCAGTACTTC.

CDR3 sequence reads: CASNPMGASGGAGTDTQYF. As DNA, the CDR3 is TGTGCCAGCAATCCTATGGGCGCTAGCGGGGGGGCCGGCACAGATACGCAGTATTTT. The chain links TRBV5-6 to TRBJ2-3; 12 nucleotides match TRBD2. The CDR3 consists of 19 residues. Per germline, CDR1 SGHDT and CDR2 YYEEEE. After removal of 6 bases from V and 1 base from J, the junction contained 15 bases not matched to a gene.

This chain joins TRBV7-6 and TRBJ2-1; 12 bases fit TRBD2. J was trimmed by 9 bases and V by 2 bases; bases with no gene match: 14. CDR1 is SGHVS and CDR2 is FNYEAQ in the germline V gene. This CDR3 has 18 residues. The CDR3 region is CASSLQPSGRASPREQFF. The CDR3, as DNA: TGTGCCAGCAGCTTACAGCCTAGCGGGAGGGCCAGCCCACGTGAGCAGTTCTTC.

This rearrangement joins TRBV28 to TRBJ1-3, with a tentative D call TRBD1 (6 bases). The germline V and J ends were trimmed by 3 bases and 4 bases, with 13 bases remaining between them. CDR3 size: 15 residues. CDR1 and CDR2 from the germline V gene are MDHEN and SYDVKM. CDR3 protein: CASSFTQGSGNTIYF. The CDR3, as DNA: TGTGCCAGCAGTTTCACACAGGGATCCGGAAACACCATATATTTT.

The rearrangement uses TRBV7-2 and TRBJ2-1; tentatively, D is TRBD1 or TRBD2 (5 bases each). The CDR3 is 17 residues long. Between the trimmed V and J ends, which lost 0 bases and 4 bases, there was a span of 16 bases. Germline loops: CDR1 SGHTA, CDR2 FQGNSA. CDR3 coding DNA: TGTGCCAGCAGCTTAGCTGCTACCGGGGCTGGGTACAATGAGCAGTTCTTC. This sequence encodes CASSLAATGAGYNEQFF.

The genes are TRBV5-1 and TRBJ2-3, with 10 bases fitting TRBD2. This CDR3 contains 19 residues. Unmatched junction bases numbered 10, after V lost 0 bases and J lost 0 bases. Germline V gives CDR1 SGHRS, CDR2 YFSETQ. CDR3 coding DNA: TGCGCCAGCAGCTTGGGCCGCCCTACTAGCGGGACTAGCACAGATACGCAGTATTTT. Its protein product is CASSLGRPTSGTSTDTQYF.